One and the same sample provided the 15 T cell receptor beta chains below, sequenced in a study of response to subunit inactivated influenza vaccine. TCRdb ran MiXCR on the RT-PCR reads and lists one entry per CDR3 protein. The table lists around 170,000 distinct CDR3 sequences, roughly 10% of them singletons. The material sequenced was CD8+ T cells sorted from PBMCs, taken less than 30 months after vaccination. The source is a man in his fifties or sixties who received an inactivated influenza vaccine.

V usage is TRBV12-5 and J usage is TRBJ2-1; TRBD2 matches at 13 bases. Losses at the gene ends were 5 bases for V and 6 bases for J; bases not matched to a gene: 10. The germline V gene has CDR1 LGHNT and CDR2 FRNRAP. The CDR3 has 17 amino acids. The CDR3, as DNA: TGTGCTAGTGGTACCGGACTAGCGGGAGTTCGAGGCAATGAGCAGTTCTTC. Translating it yields CASGTGLAGVRGNEQFF.

Note on this clonotype: One end of the junction does not line up with germline, which may come from a read error. The rearrangement uses TRBV3-1 and TRBJ2-1; 11 bases align to TRBD2. Germline V lookup: CDR1 LGHDT, CDR2 YNNKEL (reference sequence). The length of the CDR3 is 19 residues. DNA for the CDR3: TGTACCAGCAGCCAAGAAGGCTCGGGACTAGCGGTCCCTGATTATGAGCAGTTCTTC. Its protein product is CTSSQEGSGLAVPDYEQFF.

This rearrangement joins TRBV12-3 or TRBV12-4 to TRBJ2-7; the D is unclear. V was shortened by 3 bases and J by 5 bases, with 11 bases between the two germline ends. The CDR3 is made up of 13 amino acids. The CDR3 loop is CASSFLPSDEQYF. Written as DNA, the CDR3 is TGTGCCAGCAGTTTTCTCCCGTCGGACGAGCAGTACTTC.

At least ten counts were recorded for this clonotype. V and J are TRBV29-1 and TRBJ1-2; D call uncertain. CDR3 size: 14 residues. The V end was cut by 2 bases, the J end by 1 base, with 11 bases between. The germline V gene encodes CDR1 SQVTM and CDR2 ANQGSEA. The CDR3, as DNA: TGCAGCGTTGAAAAAAGGGAGAATAACTATGGCTACACCTTC. Its translation: CSVEKRENNYGYTF.

The genes are TRBV12-3 or TRBV12-4 and TRBJ2-3; D uncertain. This CDR3 has 14 residues. V was trimmed by 1 base and J by 4 bases, leaving 9 bases between them. For the CDR3, the DNA is TGTGCCAGCAGTTTAGTCTCGGTCCCAGATACGCAGTATTTT. It encodes CASSLVSVPDTQYF.

The table lists this clonotype with a few counts. The chain couples TRBV11-2 to TRBJ1-3; D may be TRBD1 (5 bases). The V gene's germline CDR1 is SGHAT and CDR2 FQNNGV. CDR3 length: 15 amino acids. Trimming removed 5 bases at V and 0 bases at J, with 11 bases between. The CDR3 is CASSLGRFSGNTIYF. The DNA for the CDR3 is TGTGCCAGCAGCCTGGGACGGTTCTCTGGAAACACCATATATTTT. Full variable domain (outside the CDR3, taken from reference TRBV11-2 and TRBJ1-3): EAGVAQSPRYKIIEKRQSVAFWCNPISGHATLYWYQQILGQGPKLLIQFQNNGVVDDSQLPKDRFSAERLKGVDSTLKIQPAKLEDSAVYLCASSLGRFSGNTIYFGEGSWLTVV.

This clonotype showed up many times. The DNA for the CDR3 is TGTGCCAGCAGTTTTCGACAGGGGAACACCGGGGAGCTGTTTTTT. Encoded protein: CASSFRQGNTGELFF. This rearrangement joins TRBV12-3 or TRBV12-4 to TRBJ2-2; 7 bases line up with TRBD1. The CDR3 totals 15 residues. V lost 3 bases to trimming and J lost 1 base; unmatched junction nucleotides: 2.

This clonotype was observed a few times. The chain is built from TRBV4-3 and TRBJ2-7; D is unclear. Per germline, CDR1 LGHNA and CDR2 YSLEER. The CDR3 runs 15 residues. V lost 0 bases and J 2 bases, leaving 11 bases between the germline ends. CDR3 sequence: CASSQEAALTYEQYF. The CDR3 coding sequence is TGCGCCAGCAGCCAAGAGGCGGCCTTGACCTACGAGCAGTACTTC.

The chain combines TRBV5-1 with TRBJ2-5; D is unclear. This CDR3 is 14 amino acids long. Germline CDR1 reads SGHRS; CDR2 reads YFSETQ. The V and J ends lost 4 bases and 5 bases respectively, with 15 bases between them. Written as DNA, the CDR3 is TGCGCCAGCAGCCCCTTGTGGGTTGGGGAGACCCAGTACTTC. Translated: CASSPLWVGETQYF.

J is TRBJ1-2 and V is TRBV3-1; D unresolved. V shed 1 base and J shed 6 bases, with 6 bases lying between them. Germline V gene lookup returns CDR1 LGHDT and CDR2 YNNKEL (reference sequence). This CDR3 region has 12 residues. The chain's CDR3 is CASSQGVNGYTF. In nucleotides, the CDR3 is TGTGCCAGCAGCCAAGGGGTTAATGGCTACACCTTC.

This clonotype showed up just a few times. The V call is TRBV20-1, the J call TRBJ2-5; TRBD2 matches 10 bases. The CDR3 loop spans 15 amino acids. The V and J ends lost 6 bases and 2 bases, in that order; junction bases with no gene match: 9. Germline assignment: CDR1 DFQATT and CDR2 SNEGSKA (reference sequence). The CDR3 loop reads CSATPGLAKQETQYF. The DNA for the CDR3 is TGCAGTGCAACTCCGGGACTAGCGAAACAAGAGACCCAGTACTTC.

This chain links TRBV6-6 with TRBJ2-7, with unresolved D. Trimming shortened V by 0 bases and J by 6 bases, and 6 bases separated the two germline ends. The CDR3 is 12 residues long. Germline lookup yields CDR1 MNHNY and CDR2 SVGAGI (reference sequence). The CDR3 is CASSYSIAEQYF. In nucleotides, the CDR3 is TGTGCCAGCAGTTACTCGATCGCCGAGCAGTACTTC.

This clonotype was detected a few times. The rearrangement joins TRBV7-8 to TRBJ2-5, with D possibly matching TRBD2 (5 bases). The germline CDR1 and CDR2 sequences are SGHVS and FQNEAQ. V was clipped by 5 bases and J by 2 bases, with 12 bases between them. The CDR3 is 14 residues long. CDR3 amino acids: CASSPFTSQETQYF. The CDR3 coding sequence is TGTGCCAGCAGCCCTTTCACTAGTCAAGAGACCCAGTACTTC. Combining the CDR3 with reference TRBV7-8 and TRBJ2-5 gives the whole variable domain GAGVSQSPRYKVAKRGQDVALRCDPISGHVSLFWYQQALGQGPEFLTYFQNEAQLDKSGLPSDRFFAERPEGSVSTLKIQRTQQEDSAVYLCASSPFTSQETQYFGPGTRLLVL.

As regards this clonotype: At one of its ends the junction is not consistent with the germline gene, which may arise from a read error. This chain links TRBV7-8 with TRBJ2-6, with D perhaps matching TRBD1 or TRBD2 (5 bases each). This CDR3 contains 18 residues. CDR1 SGHVS and CDR2 FQNEAQ come from the germline V gene. In DNA form, the CDR3 reads TGTGCCAGCAGCTTAGGGGGGTCAGGGAGCTTAGGGGCCAACGTCCGGACTTTC. This gives the protein CASSLGGSGSLGANVRTF.

The rearrangement links TRBV6-1 to TRBJ2-3, with D possibly TRBD1 on 5 matching bases. The germline gives CDR1 MNHNS, CDR2 SASEGT. V lost 6 bases and J 1 base, leaving 11 bases between the germline ends. This CDR3 is built from 14 residues. This chain's CDR3 is CASRGARRTDTQYF. The CDR3 DNA reads as TGTGCCAGCAGAGGGGCGCGACGCACAGATACGCAGTATTTT.